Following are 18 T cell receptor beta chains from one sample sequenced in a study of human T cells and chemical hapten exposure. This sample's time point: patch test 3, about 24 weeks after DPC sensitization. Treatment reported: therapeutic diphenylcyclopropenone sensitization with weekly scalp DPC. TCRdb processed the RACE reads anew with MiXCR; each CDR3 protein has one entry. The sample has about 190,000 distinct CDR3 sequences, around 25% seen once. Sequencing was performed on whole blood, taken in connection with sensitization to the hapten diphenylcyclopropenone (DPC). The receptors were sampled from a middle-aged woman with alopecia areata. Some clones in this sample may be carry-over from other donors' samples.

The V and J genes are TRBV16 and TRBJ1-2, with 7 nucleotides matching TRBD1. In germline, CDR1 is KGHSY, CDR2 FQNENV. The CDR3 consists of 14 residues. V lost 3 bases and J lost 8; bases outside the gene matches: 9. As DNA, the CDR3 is TGTGCCAGCAGCCAGCCCGGGACAGCGGAAGGCTACACCTTC. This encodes CASSQPGTAEGYTF. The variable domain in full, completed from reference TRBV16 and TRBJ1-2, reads GEEVAQTPKHLVRGEGQKAKLYCAPIKGHSYVFWYQQVLKNEFKFLISFQNENVFDETGMPKERFSAKCLPNSPCSLEIQATKLEDSAVYFCASSQPGTAEGYTFGSGTRLTVV.

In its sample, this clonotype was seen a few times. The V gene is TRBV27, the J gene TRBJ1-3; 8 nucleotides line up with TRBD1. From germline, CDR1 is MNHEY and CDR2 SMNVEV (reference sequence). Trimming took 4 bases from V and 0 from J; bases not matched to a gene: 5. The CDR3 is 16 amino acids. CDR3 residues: CASSSTGALSGNTIYF. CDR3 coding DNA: TGTGCCAGCAGTTCGACAGGGGCTCTCTCTGGAAACACCATATATTTT.

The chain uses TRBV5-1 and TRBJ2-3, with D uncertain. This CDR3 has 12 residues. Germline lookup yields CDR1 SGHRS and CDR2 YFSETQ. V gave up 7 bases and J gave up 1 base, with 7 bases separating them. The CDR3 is CASWLRTDTQYF. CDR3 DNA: TGCGCCAGCTGGTTGCGCACAGATACGCAGTATTTT.

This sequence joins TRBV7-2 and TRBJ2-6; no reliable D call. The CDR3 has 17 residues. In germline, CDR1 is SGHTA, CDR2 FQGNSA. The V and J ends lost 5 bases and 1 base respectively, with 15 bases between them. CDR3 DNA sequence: TGTGCCAGCAGCCCGGCCATGGGGTCGTCTGGGGCCAACGTCCTGACTTTC. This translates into CASSPAMGSSGANVLTF. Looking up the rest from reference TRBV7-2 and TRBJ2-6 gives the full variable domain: GAGVSQSPSNKVTEKGKDVELRCDPISGHTALYWYRQSLGQGLEFLIYFQGNSAPDKSGLPSDRFSAERTGGSVSTLTIQRTQQEDSAVYLCASSPAMGSSGANVLTFGAGSRLTVL.

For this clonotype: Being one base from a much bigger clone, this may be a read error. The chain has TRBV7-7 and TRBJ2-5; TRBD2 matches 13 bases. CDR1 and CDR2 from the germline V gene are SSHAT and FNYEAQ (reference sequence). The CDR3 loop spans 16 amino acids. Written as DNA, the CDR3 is TGTGTCAGCAGCGCTGGACTAGCGGGAGCCGGGGAGACCCAGTACTTC. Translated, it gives CVSSAGLAGAGETQYF.

The CDR3 DNA reads TGTGCCAGCAGCAAGGACAGCTTTTACGAGCAGTACTTC. Translating it yields CASSKDSFYEQYF. The chain joins TRBV7-9 to TRBJ2-7; D may be TRBD1 (6 bases). Germline V gene sequence: CDR1 SEHNR, CDR2 FQNEAQ (reference sequence). The V gene lost 5 bases and the J gene lost 4 bases, with 12 bases spanning the gap. The CDR3 spans 13 residues.

CDR3 residues: CSAREVQGGVTYEQYF. CDR3 bases: TGCAGTGCTAGAGAGGTACAGGGTGGAGTGACCTACGAGCAGTACTTC. J is TRBJ2-7 and V is TRBV20-1; a possible D gene is TRBD1 (6 bases). The CDR3 runs to 16 residues. V was shortened by 0 bases and J by 2 bases, with 17 bases between the two germline ends. The V gene's germline CDR1 is DFQATT and CDR2 SNEGSKA (reference sequence).

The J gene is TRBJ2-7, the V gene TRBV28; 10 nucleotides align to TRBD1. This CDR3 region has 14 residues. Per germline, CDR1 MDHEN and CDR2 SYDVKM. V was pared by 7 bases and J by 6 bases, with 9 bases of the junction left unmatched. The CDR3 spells CASMPGQGRGEQYF. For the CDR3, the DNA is TGTGCCAGCATGCCGGGACAGGGGCGCGGCGAGCAGTACTTC.

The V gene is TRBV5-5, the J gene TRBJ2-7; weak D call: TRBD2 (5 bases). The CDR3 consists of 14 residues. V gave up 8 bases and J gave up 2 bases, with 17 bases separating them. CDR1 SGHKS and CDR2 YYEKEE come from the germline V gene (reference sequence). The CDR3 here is CASQRGGPTYEQYF. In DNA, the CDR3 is TGTGCCAGTCAGCGCGGCGGGCCAACCTACGAGCAGTACTTC.

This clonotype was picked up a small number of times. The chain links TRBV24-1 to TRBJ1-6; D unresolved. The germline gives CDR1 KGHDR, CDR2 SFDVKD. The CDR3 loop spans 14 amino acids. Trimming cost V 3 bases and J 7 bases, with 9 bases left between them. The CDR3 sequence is CATSDGGFNSPLHF. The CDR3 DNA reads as TGTGCCACCAGTGATGGAGGTTTCAATTCACCCCTCCACTTT.

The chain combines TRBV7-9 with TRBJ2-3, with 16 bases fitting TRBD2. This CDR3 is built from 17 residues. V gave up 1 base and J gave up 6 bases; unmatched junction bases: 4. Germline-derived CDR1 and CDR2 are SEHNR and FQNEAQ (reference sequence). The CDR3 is CASSLVGTSGRADTQYF. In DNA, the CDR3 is TGTGCCAGCAGCTTAGTAGGGACTAGCGGGAGGGCCGATACGCAGTATTTT.

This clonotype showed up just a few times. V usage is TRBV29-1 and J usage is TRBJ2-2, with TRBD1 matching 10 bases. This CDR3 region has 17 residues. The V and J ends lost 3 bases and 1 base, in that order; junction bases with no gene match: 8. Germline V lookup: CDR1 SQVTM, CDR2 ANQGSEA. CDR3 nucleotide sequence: TGCAGCGTTGATTCCGGGACAGGGGCCCTGAACACCGGGGAGCTGTTTTTT. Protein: CSVDSGTGALNTGELFF.

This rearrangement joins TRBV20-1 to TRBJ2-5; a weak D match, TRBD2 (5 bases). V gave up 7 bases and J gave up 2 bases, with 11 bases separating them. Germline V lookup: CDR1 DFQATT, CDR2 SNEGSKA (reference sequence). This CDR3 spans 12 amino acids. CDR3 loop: CSGAEVQETQYF. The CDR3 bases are TGCAGTGGAGCGGAGGTACAAGAGACCCAGTACTTC.

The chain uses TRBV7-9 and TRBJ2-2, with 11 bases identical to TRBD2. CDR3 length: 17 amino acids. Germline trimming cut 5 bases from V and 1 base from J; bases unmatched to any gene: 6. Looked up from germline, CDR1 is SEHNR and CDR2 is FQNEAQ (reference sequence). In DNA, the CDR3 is TGTGCCAGCAGCCGAGCCGGGACTAGCGGGAACACCGGGGAGCTGTTTTTT. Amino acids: CASSRAGTSGNTGELFF. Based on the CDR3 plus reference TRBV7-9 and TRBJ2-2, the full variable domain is DTGVSQNPRHKITKRGQNVTFRCDPISEHNRLYWYRQTLGQGPEFLTYFQNEAQLEKSRLLSDRFSAERPKGSFSTLEIQRTEQGDSAMYLCASSRAGTSGNTGELFFGEGSRLTVL.

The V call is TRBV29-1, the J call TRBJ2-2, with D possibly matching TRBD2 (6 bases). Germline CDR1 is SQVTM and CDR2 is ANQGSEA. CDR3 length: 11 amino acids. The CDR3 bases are TGCACTCCCCGGGGGACCGGGGAGCTGTTTTTT. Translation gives CTPRGTGELFF.

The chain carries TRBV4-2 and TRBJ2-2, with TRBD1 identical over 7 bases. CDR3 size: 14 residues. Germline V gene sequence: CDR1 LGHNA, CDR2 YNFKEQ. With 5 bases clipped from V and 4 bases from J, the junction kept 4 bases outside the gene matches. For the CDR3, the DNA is TGTGCCAGCAGCGGACAGGACCCCACCGGGGAGCTGTTTTTT. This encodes CASSGQDPTGELFF.

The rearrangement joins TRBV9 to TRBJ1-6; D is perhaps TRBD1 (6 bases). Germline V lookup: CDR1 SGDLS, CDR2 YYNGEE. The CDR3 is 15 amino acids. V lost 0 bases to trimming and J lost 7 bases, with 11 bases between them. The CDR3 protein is CASSVGPGDNSPLHF. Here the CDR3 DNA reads TGTGCCAGCAGCGTAGGGCCAGGGGACAATTCACCCCTCCACTTT.

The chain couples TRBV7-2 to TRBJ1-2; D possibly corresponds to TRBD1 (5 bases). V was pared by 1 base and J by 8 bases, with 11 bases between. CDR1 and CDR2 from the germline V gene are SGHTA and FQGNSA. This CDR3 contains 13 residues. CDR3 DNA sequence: TGTGCCAGCAGCTTAGGGCAGGGCGAGGGCTACACCTTC. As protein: CASSLGQGEGYTF.